This TCR beta chain is drawn from a study of blood T cell repertoires in COVID-19. Study-wide background: Sites across the United States, Italy and Spain contributed samples from acute and convalescent COVID-19.

Germline CDR1 is MNHEY and CDR2 is SMNVEV (reference sequence). This CDR3 spans 12 amino acids. Trimming stripped 0 bases from V and 14 bases from J, with 8 bases between. Profiling relied on immunoSEQ multiplex PCR, and the TCRdb table lists in-frame clones only, not all of them. The data contain around 160,000 clones, over 80% of them singletons. The chain carries TRBV27 and TRBJ1-6; the D is unclear. The source of this sequence is a middle-aged woman with active or convalescent COVID-19. Source material: peripheral blood. CDR3 nucleotide sequence: TGTGCCAGCAGTTTATCGGGCTCGTCCCTCCACTTT. It translates to CASSLSGSSLHF.